This record concerns one T cell receptor beta chain sequence. What it binds is unknown. The data were taken from a study of response to subunit inactivated influenza vaccine. Broader study findings: The authors offered the suggestion that each seasonal influenza vaccination recruits few new T cells.

Trimming stripped 5 bases from V and 3 bases from J, with 16 bases between. Germline lookup yields CDR1 DFQATT and CDR2 SNEGSKA (reference sequence). The CDR3 has 14 residues. TCRdb ran MiXCR on the RT-PCR reads and lists one entry per CDR3 protein. This sample has roughly 760,000 distinct CDR3 sequences, with around 20% found just once. The source of this sequence is a man aged 45-60 years who received an inactivated influenza vaccine. The sequenced sample was PBMCs from blood, obtained roughly 5 days after vaccination. This rearrangement joins TRBV20-1 to TRBJ1-2; maybe TRBD1 (5 bases). The DNA of the CDR3 is TGCAGTGCTTACCGACAGCAACAGGACTATGGCTACACCTTC. This codes for CSAYRQQQDYGYTF.